Below are 30 T cell receptor delta chains sequenced from a single sample in a study of gamma-delta T cells after stem cell transplantation. TCRdb called clones from the RT-PCR reads again using CATT. The sample shows about 5,700 delta-chain clones, 1.5% to 2.5% of them seen only once. Sequencing input: gamma-delta T cells. These receptor sequences come from a human donor. It is not recorded whose cells these are; they may come from a transplant donor.

This clone has just a few counts. The chain employs TRDV2 and TRDJ3; 8 bases are shared with TRDD3. CDR3 size: 20 residues. The V gene end was trimmed by 3 bases and the J gene end by 0 bases; junction bases not matched to a gene: 12. Per germline, CDR1 GEAIGNYY and CDR2 EKD. CDR3 residues: CACDATGGPTGSWDTRQMFF. For the CDR3, the DNA is TGTGCCTGTGACGCAACTGGGGGCCCTACCGGCTCCTGGGACACCCGACAGATGTTTTTC.

On this clone itself: TCRdb's protein for this DNA is that of a much larger clone and differs from the translation at residue 4, likely a read error; the protein shown is the DNA translation. The CDR3 DNA sequence: TGTGCCTGTTACACATTGGACTGGGGGATACGCGGCGAGACCGATAAACTCATCTTT. Translation: CACYTLDWGIRGETDKLIF. V and J are TRDV2 and TRDJ1, with TRDD3 matching over 13 bases. The CDR3 has 19 residues. CDR1 and CDR2 (germline): GEAIGNYY, EKD.

This clone is judged medium-sized. V gene TRDV2 combines with J gene TRDJ1, with TRDD3 matching 8 bases. The CDR3 sequence is 19 residues long. Germline V CDR1 and CDR2: GEAIGNYY, EKD. After removal of 0 bases from V and 4 bases from J, the junction contained 18 bases not matched to a gene. The CDR3 region has the DNA TGTGCCTGTGACACCGTAGAACGGGATACGCTAGGTTCAAACGATAAACTCATCTTT. This gives the protein CACDTVERDTLGSNDKLIF.

This clone has more than one count but fewer than ten. TCRdb's protein, taken from a much larger clone, differs from this DNA's translation at residue 6, likely owing to a read error; the protein displayed comes from the DNA. This chain uses TRDV2 with TRDJ1; TRDD3 is a possible D gene (5 bases). Deletions cut 0 bases from V and 2 bases from J, with 18 bases between. CDR3 length: 17 amino acids. Looked up from germline, CDR1 is GEAIGNYY and CDR2 is EKD. The CDR3 nucleotides read TGTGCCTGTGACACCGTAGGGAACGTACTGGCTACCGATAAACTCATCTTT. This sequence encodes CACDTVGNVLATDKLIF.

With regard to this clone: A far more abundant clone sits one base away, making this likely a read error. This same CDR3 is encoded by further DNA sequences in the sample. The chain has TRDV2 and TRDJ1; D is perhaps TRDD3 (5 bases). Trimming shortened V by 0 bases and J by 2 bases, and 15 bases separated the two germline ends. Germline CDR1 is GEAIGNYY and CDR2 is EKD. CDR3 length equals 16 residues. The CDR3 region has the DNA TGTGCCTGTGACACCGTGGGGCCTAGGTATACCGATAAACTCATCTTT. Its protein product is CACDTVGPRYTDKLIF.

In its sample, this clone was seen a few times. This likely stems from a read error, as it lies one base from a far larger clone. The same CDR3 is also encoded by other DNA sequences in this sample. This chain links TRDV2 with TRDJ1, with a tentative D call TRDD2 (9 bases). This CDR3 spans 20 amino acids. The V gene lost 7 bases and the J gene lost 7 bases, with 39 bases spanning the gap. The germline gives CDR1 GEAIGNYY, CDR2 EKD. CDR3 coding DNA: TGTGCCTGCGACGCCGTTCCTTCCTACGAAGGGATACGCGGAGACGGTAAACTCATCTTT. Protein product: CACDAVPSYEGIRGDGKLIF.

This clone is medium-sized by share. The same CDR3 is also encoded by other DNA sequences in this sample. This chain joins TRDV2 and TRDJ1; 10 bases map to TRDD3. V was clipped by 0 bases and J by 1 base; unmatched bases: 7. This CDR3 is 17 amino acids long. Germline CDR1 and CDR2: GEAIGNYY and EKD. The CDR3 coding sequence is TGTGCCTGTGACACCTTACTGGGGGATTACCGCACCGATAAACTCATCTTT. Amino acid sequence: CACDTLLGDYRTDKLIF.

This clone came up a few times. This sequence is one base from a far larger clone and is likely a read error. The CDR3 bases are TGTGCCCGTGACGACCTATTACTGGGGGATACGCAATCCGATAAACTCATCTTT. As protein: CARDDLLLGDTQSDKLIF. The J gene is TRDJ1, the V gene TRDV2; 13 positions agree with TRDD3. Per the germline V gene, CDR1 is GEAIGNYY and CDR2 is EKD. This CDR3 has 18 residues.

This clone was detected only a few times. This may arise from a read error, as a much more abundant clone is one base away. The rearrangement joins TRDV2 to TRDJ1, with 12 bases fitting TRDD3. This CDR3 is 18 amino acids long. V dropped 0 bases and J dropped 1; count of bases not matched to a gene: 8. Germline V gene data show CDR1 as GEAIGNYY and CDR2 as EKD. CDR3 coding DNA: TGTGCCTGTGACACCGTCCGACTGGGGGATACCCTCACCGATAAACTCATCTTT. This sequence encodes CACDTVRLGDTLTDKLIF.

Comments on this clone: A read error is the likely source, as a far larger clone sits one nucleotide away. The same CDR3 also results from other DNA sequences found in this sample. V and J are TRDV2 and TRDJ1, with 13 bases aligning to TRDD3. Per the germline V gene, CDR1 is GEAIGNYY and CDR2 is EKD. The CDR3 extends over 15 amino acids. DNA for the CDR3: TGCGCCTGTGACTCACTGGGGGATACGGCCGATAAACTCATCTTT. Its protein is CACDSLGDTADKLIF.

This clone occurred a few times. The chain is built from TRDV2 and TRDJ1, with TRDD3 matching over 8 bases. CDR3 length: 17 residues. The V and J ends lost 4 bases and 1 base, in that order; junction bases with no gene match: 13. Germline V gene sequence: CDR1 GEAIGNYY, CDR2 EKD. CDR3 bases: TGTGCCTGTGATCCCTTACTGGGGGCCCTGACCACCGATAAACTCATCTTT. Protein product: CACDPLLGALTTDKLIF.

On this clone itself: This likely traces to a read error, being one base from a far larger clone. The sample has other DNA sequences that encode this CDR3 too. This sequence joins TRDV2 and TRDJ1, with 13 bases matching TRDD3. Looked up from germline, CDR1 is GEAIGNYY and CDR2 is EKD. This CDR3 has 19 residues. The CDR3 sequence: CACDLITGGYALYPDKLIF. Written as DNA, the CDR3 is TGTGCCTGTGACCTCATTACTGGGGGATACGCACTTTACCCCGATAAGCTCATCTTT.

Note on this clone: This probably arose from a read error, given a far larger clone one base away. Other nucleotide sequences in the sample specify the same CDR3. J is TRDJ1 and V is TRDV2; the match to TRDD3 covers 13 bases. Germline CDR1 is GEAIGNYY and CDR2 is EKD. CDR3 length: 19 amino acids. The CDR3, as DNA: TGTGCCTGTGACACCTTACTGGGGGATACGCGCCCTTCAGGTGGTAAACTTATCTTT. Encoded protein: CACDTLLGDTRPSGGKLIF.

In regard to this clone: Being one base from a much bigger clone, this may be a read error. At the DNA level, this CDR3 is encoded by other sequences in the same sample as well. The chain couples TRDV2 to TRDJ1; maybe TRDD3 (6 bases). The CDR3 contains 15 residues. From germline, CDR1 is GEAIGNYY and CDR2 EKD. Trimming shortened V by 4 bases and J by 3 bases, and 17 bases separated the two germline ends. The CDR3 loop reads CACDTLDTMADKLIF. The CDR3 DNA is TGTGCCTGTGATACGTTGGATACAATGGCCGATAAACTCATCTTT.

By sample share, this clone is large (0.1 to 1%). Other DNA sequences in the same sample also yield this CDR3. V gene TRDV2 combines with J gene TRDJ1, with 7 bases that match TRDD3. Germline V gives CDR1 GEAIGNYY, CDR2 EKD. The V segment lost 3 bases and the J segment 2 bases; nucleotides outside the gene matches: 14. The CDR3 runs 17 residues. The CDR3 region is CACDAITILGQTDKLIF. CDR3 nucleotide sequence: TGTGCCTGTGACGCTATCACTATACTGGGGCAAACCGATAAACTCATCTTT.

On this clone: Since a far larger clone is one base different, this is likely a read error. At the DNA level, this CDR3 is encoded by other sequences in the same sample as well. This chain links TRDV2 with TRDJ1; tentatively, D is TRDD3 (6 bases). The V gene's germline CDR1 is GEAIGNYY and CDR2 EKD. The CDR3 sequence is 15 residues long. The DNA of the CDR3 is TGTGCCTGTGACAACGTTGGGGGCCCTTCTAATAAACTCATTTTT. This encodes CACDNVGGPSNKLIF.

On this clone: Since a far larger clone is one base different, this is likely a read error. This sample includes further DNA sequences coding for the same CDR3. J is TRDJ3 and V is TRDV2; 9 positions agree with TRDD3. This CDR3 contains 19 residues. V lost 7 bases, J lost 0 bases, and 12 bases stayed unmatched. Germline V gene data show CDR1 as GEAIGNYY and CDR2 as EKD. Here the CDR3 reads CACDSTDGGYSWDTRQMFF. CDR3 DNA sequence: TGTGCCTGCGACTCCACGGATGGGGGATACTCCTGGGACACCCGACAGATGTTTTTC.

A few counts support this clone. This may be a read error: a much more frequent sequence differs by one nucleotide. Other nucleotide sequences in the sample specify the same CDR3. The chain combines TRAV29/DV5 with TRDJ1, with D possibly being TRDD3 (5 bases). The CDR3 is made up of 14 amino acids. The germline gives CDR1 NSMFDY, CDR2 ISSIKDK. The CDR3 region has the DNA TGCGCAGCAAGCGCGAGGGGAGCTGGAGATAAACTCATCTTT. It translates to CAASARGAGDKLIF.

Turning to this clone: TCRdb assigns this DNA the protein of a much larger clone, which departs from its translation at residue 4; this likely reflects a read error, and the protein shown comes from translating the DNA. The chain uses TRDV2 and TRDJ1; TRDD3 aligns across 13 bases. V gave up 6 bases and J gave up 0 bases; unmatched junction bases: 12. The CDR3 is made up of 18 amino acids. The germline V gene has CDR1 GEAIGNYY and CDR2 EKD. CDR3 residues: CACNPVLGDTEYTDKLIF. The CDR3 DNA sequence: TGTGCCTGTAACCCTGTACTGGGGGATACGGAGTACACCGATAAACTCATCTTT.

This clone was observed a handful of times. The mismatch at residue 4 between this DNA's translation and the TCRdb protein of a much larger clone likely reflects a read error; the protein shown is translated from the DNA. The rearrangement uses TRDV2 and TRDJ1; a possible D gene is TRDD3 (5 bases). The germline gives CDR1 GEAIGNYY, CDR2 EKD. CDR3 length equals 20 residues. DNA for the CDR3: TGTGCCTGTAACACCGTTCTCGCCACGCAGGGTACCGGGATCGCCGATAAACTCATCTTT. Protein product: CACNTVLATQGTGIADKLIF.

This clone appeared a few times. A read error likely explains why the TCRdb protein, taken from a much larger clone, differs from this DNA's translation at residue 3; the protein shown is translated from the DNA. The chain joins TRDV2 to TRDJ1, with D maybe TRDD3 (6 bases). CDR3 length equals 20 residues. CDR1 is GEAIGNYY, CDR2 EKD, per germline. The CDR3 coding sequence is TGTGCCCGTGACACCGTCCAAACAAGGTTGGGGGTCCAGTACACCGATAAACTCATCTTT. Its translation is CARDTVQTRLGVQYTDKLIF.

This clone has only a few counts. This likely traces to a read error, being one base from a far larger clone. Other nucleotide sequences from this sample produce the same CDR3. The genes are TRDV2 and TRDJ1; 11 nucleotides agree with TRDD3. There are 15 residues in the CDR3. Germline V gene sequence: CDR1 GEAIGNYY, CDR2 EKD. V lost 2 bases, J lost 3 bases, and 4 bases stayed unmatched. The CDR3 DNA sequence: TGTGCCTGTGACAGTCTGGGGGATACCCCCGATAAACTCATCTTT. As protein: CACDSLGDTPDKLIF.

A note on this clone: A much larger clone lies one base from this, so it may be a read error. The sample holds other DNA sequences that translate to the same CDR3. The chain carries TRDV2 and TRDJ3, with D possibly TRDD3 on 5 matching bases. With 0 bases removed from V and 1 base from J, the gap between germline ends came to 12 bases. The CDR3 covers 18 residues. Per the germline V gene, CDR1 is GEAIGNYY and CDR2 is EKD. The CDR3, as DNA: TGTGCCTGTGACACCGTTGGGGAGAGTTCCTGGGACACCCGACAGATGTTTTTC. It specifies CACDTVGESSWDTRQMFF.

Sample share makes this clone medium-sized. The chain recombines TRDV2 with TRDJ1, with TRDD3 matching over 8 bases. There are 19 residues in the CDR3. The V segment lost 4 bases and the J segment 0 bases; nucleotides outside the gene matches: 18. Per the germline V gene, CDR1 is GEAIGNYY and CDR2 is EKD. CDR3 region: CACDSILAGGLTYTDKLIF. CDR3 nucleotide sequence: TGTGCCTGTGATTCGATCCTTGCTGGGGGACTCACCTACACCGATAAACTCATCTTT.

This clone was seen more than once but under ten times. Written as DNA, the CDR3 is TGTGCCTGTGACTTGTTACTGGGGGATACGCTTAGCACCGATAAACTCATCTTT. Its protein product is CACDLLLGDTLSTDKLIF. The chain carries TRDV2 and TRDJ1; TRDD3 matches 13 bases. Germline loops: CDR1 GEAIGNYY, CDR2 EKD. The CDR3 spans 18 residues. Trimming removed 3 bases from V and 1 base from J; junction bases left unmatched: 10.

This clone was seen only a few times. The chain links TRDV2 to TRDJ1; 9 bases agree with TRDD3. The CDR3 covers 20 residues. From germline, CDR1 is GEAIGNYY and CDR2 EKD. With 3 bases clipped from V and 3 bases from J, the junction kept 22 bases outside the gene matches. The CDR3 loop is CACDLLNPPKGDTGPDKLIF. CDR3 in DNA: TGTGCCTGTGACCTACTAAACCCTCCTAAGGGGGATACAGGACCCGATAAACTCATCTTT.

This clone qualifies as medium-sized. The chain carries TRDV2 and TRDJ1; D remains ambiguous. Trimming took 0 bases from V and 2 from J, leaving 12 bases between them. CDR1 and CDR2 (germline): GEAIGNYY, EKD. The CDR3 spans 15 residues. DNA for the CDR3: TGTGCCTGTGACACCGTGGACCTCCCAACCGATAAACTCATCTTT. Protein product: CACDTVDLPTDKLIF.

This clone was detected a few times. The protein TCRdb gives is from a much larger clone and does not agree with this DNA's translation at residue 7, likely a read error; the protein shown here comes from the DNA. DNA of the CDR3: TGTGCCTGTGACAAGCTGGTGGAGCCAAGCTCCTGGGACACCCGACAGATGTTTTTC. Translated, it gives CACDKLVEPSSWDTRQMFF. The chain carries TRDV2 and TRDJ3; D is unclear. This CDR3 comprises 19 residues. V gave up 2 bases and J gave up 0 bases, with 16 bases separating them. CDR1 is GEAIGNYY, CDR2 EKD, per germline.

This clone is large by share. In the same sample, other DNA sequences code for this CDR3. This chain links TRDV2 with TRDJ1; no reliable D call. The ends were cut back, 1 base at V and 0 bases at J, with 14 bases in the middle. CDR1 and CDR2 (germline): GEAIGNYY, EKD. This CDR3 region has 16 residues. The CDR3 loop is CACDTLGNKYTDKLIF. CDR3 bases: TGTGCCTGTGACACGCTTGGGAACAAGTACACCGATAAACTCATCTTT.

This clone was recorded a few times. The TCRdb record carries a much larger clone's protein, which differs from this DNA's translation at residue 13; a read error is the likely cause, and the protein listed here is the DNA translation. The chain employs TRDV2 and TRDJ3; 10 nucleotides agree with TRDD3. Trimming took 0 bases from V and 0 from J; bases not matched to a gene: 13. Per germline, CDR1 GEAIGNYY and CDR2 EKD. The CDR3 sequence is 22 residues long. The CDR3 DNA reads TGTGCCTGTGACACCGCTTTCAGACTGGGGGATCCGGGCTCCTGGGACACCCGACAGATGTTTTTC. Its protein is CACDTAFRLGDPGSWDTRQMFF.